This TCR beta chain was sequenced for a study of blood T cell repertoires in COVID-19. A COVID-19 case was met by exposed participants within 2 weeks before study entry. Assay: immunoSEQ multiplex PCR; the TCRdb copy retains only in-frame clones and omits some. The repertoire includes 250,000 to 300,000 clones, about nine tenths of them detected once, and roughly 2.9% sits in the top ten. Germline values: CDR1 SGHVS, CDR2 FQNEAQ. The CDR3 consists of 14 residues. V lost 3 bases and J lost 9; bases outside the gene matches: 2. The rearrangement uses TRBV7-8 and TRBJ1-6; the match to TRBD1 covers 10 bases. Sequenced: PBMCs or T cells enriched from blood (not recorded which). The clonotype was recovered from a woman aged 45 to 65 who had been exposed to COVID-19. Here the CDR3 DNA reads TGTGCCAGCAGCTTCGACAGGGGGCTTTCACCCCTCCACTTT. Translated: CASSFDRGLSPLHF.